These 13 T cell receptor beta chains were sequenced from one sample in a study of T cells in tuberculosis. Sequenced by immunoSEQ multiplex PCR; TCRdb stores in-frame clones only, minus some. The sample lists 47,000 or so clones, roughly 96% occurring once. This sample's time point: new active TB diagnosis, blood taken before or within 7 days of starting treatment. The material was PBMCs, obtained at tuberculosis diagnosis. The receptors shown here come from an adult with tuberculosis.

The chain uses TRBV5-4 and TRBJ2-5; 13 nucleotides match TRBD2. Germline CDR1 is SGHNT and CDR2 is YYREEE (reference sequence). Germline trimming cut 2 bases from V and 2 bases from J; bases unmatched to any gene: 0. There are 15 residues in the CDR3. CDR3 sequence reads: CASSLLAGGQETQYF. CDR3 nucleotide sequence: TGTGCCAGCAGCTTACTAGCGGGAGGGCAAGAGACCCAGTACTTC.

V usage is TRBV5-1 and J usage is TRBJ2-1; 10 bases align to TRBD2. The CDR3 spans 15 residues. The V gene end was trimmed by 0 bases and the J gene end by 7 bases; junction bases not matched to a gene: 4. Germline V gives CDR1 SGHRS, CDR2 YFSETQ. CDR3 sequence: CASSLVGSGRNEQFF. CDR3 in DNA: TGCGCCAGCAGCTTGGTCGGTAGCGGGAGGAATGAGCAGTTCTTC.

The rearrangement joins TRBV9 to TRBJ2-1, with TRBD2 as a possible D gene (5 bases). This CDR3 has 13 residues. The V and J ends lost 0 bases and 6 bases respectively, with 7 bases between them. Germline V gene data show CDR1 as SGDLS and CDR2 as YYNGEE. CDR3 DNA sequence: TGTGCCAGCAGCGTAGAGGGAGCCAATGAGCAGTTCTTC. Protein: CASSVEGANEQFF.

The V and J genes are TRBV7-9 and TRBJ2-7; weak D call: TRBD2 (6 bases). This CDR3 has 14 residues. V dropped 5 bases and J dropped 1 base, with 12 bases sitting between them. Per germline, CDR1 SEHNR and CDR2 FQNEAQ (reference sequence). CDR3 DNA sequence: TGTGCCAGCAGCCCCTGGAGGGGTTCCTACGAGCAGTACTTC. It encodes CASSPWRGSYEQYF.

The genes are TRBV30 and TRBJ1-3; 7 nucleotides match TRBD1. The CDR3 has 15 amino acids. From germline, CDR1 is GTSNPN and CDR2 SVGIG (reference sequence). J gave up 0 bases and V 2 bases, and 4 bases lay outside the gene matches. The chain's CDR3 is CAWSRDSGSGNTIYF. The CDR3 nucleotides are TGTGCCTGGAGTAGGGACAGCGGCTCTGGAAACACCATATATTTT.

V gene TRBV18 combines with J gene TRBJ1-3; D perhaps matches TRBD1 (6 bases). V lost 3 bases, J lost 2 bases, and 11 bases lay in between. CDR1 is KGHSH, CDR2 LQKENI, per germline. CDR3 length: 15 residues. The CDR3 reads CASSPTGQTGNTIYF. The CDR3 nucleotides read TGTGCCAGCTCACCCACAGGGCAGACTGGAAACACCATATATTTT.

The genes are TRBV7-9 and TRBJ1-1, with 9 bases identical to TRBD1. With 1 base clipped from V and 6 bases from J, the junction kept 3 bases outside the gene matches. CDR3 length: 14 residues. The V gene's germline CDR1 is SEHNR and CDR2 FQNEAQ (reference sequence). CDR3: CASSLGRDRAEAFF. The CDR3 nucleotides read TGTGCCAGCAGCTTAGGCCGGGACAGGGCTGAAGCTTTCTTT.

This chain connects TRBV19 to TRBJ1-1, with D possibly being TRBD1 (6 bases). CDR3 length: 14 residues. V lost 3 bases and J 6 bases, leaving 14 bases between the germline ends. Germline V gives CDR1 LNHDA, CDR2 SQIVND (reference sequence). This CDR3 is CASSISGGRPEAFF. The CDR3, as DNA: TGTGCCAGTAGTATTTCGGGGGGCAGGCCTGAAGCTTTCTTT. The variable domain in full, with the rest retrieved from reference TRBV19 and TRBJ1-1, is DGGITQSPKYLFRKEGQNVTLSCEQNLNHDAMYWYRQDPGQGLRLIYYSQIVNDFQKGDIAEGYSVSREKKESFPLTVTSAQKNPTAFYLCASSISGGRPEAFFGQGTRLTVV.

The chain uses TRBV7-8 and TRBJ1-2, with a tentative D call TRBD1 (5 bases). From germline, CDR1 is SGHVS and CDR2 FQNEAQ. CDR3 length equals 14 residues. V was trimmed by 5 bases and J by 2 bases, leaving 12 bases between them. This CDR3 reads CASSPGHRNYGYTF. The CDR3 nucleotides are TGTGCCAGCAGCCCAGGACACAGAAACTATGGCTACACCTTC.

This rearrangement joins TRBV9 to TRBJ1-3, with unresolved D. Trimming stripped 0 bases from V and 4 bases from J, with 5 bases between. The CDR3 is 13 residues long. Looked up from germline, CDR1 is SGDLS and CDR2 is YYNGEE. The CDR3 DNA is TGTGCCAGCAGCGTAGACATAGGAAACACCATATATTTT. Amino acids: CASSVDIGNTIYF. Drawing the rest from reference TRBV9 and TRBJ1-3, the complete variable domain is DSGVTQTPKHLITATGQRVTLRCSPRSGDLSVYWYQQSLDQGLQFLIQYYNGEERAKGNILERFSAQQFPDLHSELNLSSLELGDSALYFCASSVDIGNTIYFGEGSWLTVV.

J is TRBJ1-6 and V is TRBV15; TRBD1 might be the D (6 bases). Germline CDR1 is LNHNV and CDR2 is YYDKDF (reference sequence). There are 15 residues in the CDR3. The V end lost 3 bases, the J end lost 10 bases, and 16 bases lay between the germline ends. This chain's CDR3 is CATSRDRRGGSPLHF. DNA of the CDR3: TGTGCCACCAGCAGGGACCGCAGGGGTGGATCACCCCTCCACTTT.

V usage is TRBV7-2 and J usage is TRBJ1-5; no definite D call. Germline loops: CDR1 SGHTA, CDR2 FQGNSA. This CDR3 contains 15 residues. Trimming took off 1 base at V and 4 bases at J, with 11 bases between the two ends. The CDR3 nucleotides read TGTGCCAGCAGCTTAGGTGGGAGAGGGAATCAGCCCCAGCATTTT. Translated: CASSLGGRGNQPQHF.

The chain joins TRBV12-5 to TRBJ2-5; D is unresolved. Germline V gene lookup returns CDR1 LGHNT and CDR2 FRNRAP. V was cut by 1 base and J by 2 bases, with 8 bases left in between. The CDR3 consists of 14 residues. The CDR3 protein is CASGLGDLQETQYF. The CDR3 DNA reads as TGTGCTAGTGGTTTGGGTGACTTGCAAGAGACCCAGTACTTC.